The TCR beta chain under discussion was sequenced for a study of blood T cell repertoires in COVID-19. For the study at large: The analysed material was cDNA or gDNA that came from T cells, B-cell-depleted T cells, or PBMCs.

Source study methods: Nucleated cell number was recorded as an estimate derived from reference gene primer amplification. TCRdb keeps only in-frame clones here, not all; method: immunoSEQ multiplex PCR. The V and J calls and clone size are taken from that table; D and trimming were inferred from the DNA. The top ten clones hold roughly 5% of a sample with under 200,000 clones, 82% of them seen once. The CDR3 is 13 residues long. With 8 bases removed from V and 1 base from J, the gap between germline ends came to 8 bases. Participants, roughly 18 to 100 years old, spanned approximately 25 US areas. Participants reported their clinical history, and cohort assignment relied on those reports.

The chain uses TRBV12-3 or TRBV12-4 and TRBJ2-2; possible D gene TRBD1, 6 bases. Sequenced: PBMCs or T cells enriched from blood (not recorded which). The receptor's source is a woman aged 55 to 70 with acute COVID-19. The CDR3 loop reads CASAQGNTGELFF. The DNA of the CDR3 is TGTGCCAGCGCACAGGGGAACACCGGGGAGCTGTTTTTT.